This T cell receptor (beta chain) appears in the sequencing data of a study of blood T cell repertoires in COVID-19. For the study at large: Sites in the United States, Italy and Spain provided acute and convalescent COVID-19 samples. Sample material is recorded as cDNA or gDNA derived from T cells, B-cell-depleted T cells, or PBMCs.

Authors' analysis steps: Amplification with reference gene primers provided the estimates of nucleated cell counts. Clones were read by immunoSEQ multiplex PCR, and TCRdb kept only the in-frame ones, dropping some. The V and J calls and clone size were taken over from that table, and D and trimming were inferred from the DNA. The sample includes some 220,000 clones, 80% to 95% of them seen just once. CDR1 MNHNY and CDR2 SVGAGI come from the germline V gene (reference sequence). The length of the CDR3 is 13 residues. The ends lost 10 bases at V and 4 bases at J; junction bases unmatched: 9. During active infection, Seattle patients enrolled and were then monitored through disease.

The specimen sequenced was peripheral blood. This TCR was recovered from a young man with COVID-19, enrolled during active disease. The gene calls are TRBV6-6 and TRBJ2-5; 7 positions agree with TRBD2. CDR3 DNA: TGTGCCACCTGGGAGGGTGAGCGAGAGACCCAGTACTTC. This sequence encodes CATWEGERETQYF.